Here is one T cell receptor beta chain with its context. Profiling relied on immunoSEQ multiplex PCR, and the TCRdb table lists in-frame clones only, not all of them. The table shows 7,000 to 9,000 clones, with roughly 79% occurring only once. The record originates from a study of immune evolution from preneoplasia to lung adenocarcinoma. Per germline, CDR1 GTSNPN and CDR2 SVGIG (reference sequence). V was pared by 2 bases and J by 4 bases, with 10 bases between. CDR3 length equals 13 residues. Sequenced input: FFPE adjacent normal lung tissue. This chain links TRBV30 with TRBJ2-3, with a weak D call TRBD2 (6 bases). The TCR originated in a person aged 70 to 85 with lung adenocarcinoma. The CDR3 DNA follows: TGTGCCTGGAGTTCGGGCGGGGCAGATACGCAGTATTTT. Its protein is CAWSSGGADTQYF.